This T cell receptor (beta chain) was observed in a study of early T cells in non-severe SARS-CoV-2 infection. Turning to the study itself: Unsorted whole blood bulk RNA was sequenced, with unpaired chains. Study-wide points: CD4 and private specificities were missed by VDJdb matching, which favored anti-spike CD8 responses.

Researchers tagged individual cDNA molecules with unique molecular identifiers. One entry per CDR3 protein results from TCRdb running MiXCR on the 5' RACE reads. Counted here are 40,000 to 55,000 distinct CDR3 sequences, around a quarter occurring once; the ten biggest clones make up 4.5% to 5%. Of note for this clonotype: Its target is not known.

Trimming took 0 bases from V and 0 from J; bases not matched to a gene: 6. The CDR3 length is 17 residues. Germline CDR1 reads LGHNA; CDR2 reads YNFKEQ. This TCR derives from an adult who was a healthcare worker with PCR-confirmed SARS-CoV-2 infection or an uninfected control (not recorded which). The sequenced sample was whole blood, obtained at baseline. The V gene is TRBV4-2, the J gene TRBJ2-7; 9 positions agree with TRBD1. CDR3 nucleotide sequence: TGTGCCAGCAGCCAAGATGCCGGACAGGGGTACTCCTACGAGCAGTACTTC. Translation: CASSQDAGQGYSYEQYF.